What follows describes a single T cell receptor beta chain. The antigen this receptor binds is unknown. Base quality data are lacking; no much larger clone is found one base away. The CDR3 numbers 15 residues from cysteine through phenylalanine. The read is trimmed to its CDR3 DNA, 45 bases read in frame from base 1. Trimming accounts for 0 bases at V and 4 bases at J, while the number of junction bases matched to no gene is 5. The germline V gene (reference sequence) supplies CDR1 SGHNT and CDR2 YYREEE. This sample is drawn from a study of T cells in localized non-small cell lung cancer (dated by TCRdb to 2020 to 2022). At the level of the whole study: The study analyzed T cell repertoires of about 230 early-stage NSCLC patients, comparing tumors and uninvolved tumor-adjacent lungs. The cohort consisted of 200 to 300 treatment-naive NSCLC patients whose localized lung tumors had been resected. NSCLC patients had a mean age of approximately 66 years, and more than 120 were male and 107 female. The paper as a whole reports these results and caveats: A median of 57 of the top 100 tumor clones were detected in paired uninvolved adjacent lung, and some 29 of these tumor clones were also found among the top 100 clones of the paired uninvolved adjacent lung. Higher blood T cell density associated with longer overall survival, while higher adjacent-lung clonality associated with shorter survival. Because the study design was exploratory, TCR variables were selected using unadjusted p-values without false-discovery rate correction. Because multi-region sequencing of the tumors was not done, intratumor heterogeneity could not be ruled out. Uninvolved tumor-adjacent lung showed the highest T cell clonality, higher than tumor, which suggests more focused antigenic responses in the uninvolved tumor-adjacent lung.

The immunoSEQ Assay was used to sequence TCR beta CDR3 regions from DNA. In the paper's pipeline: To compute T cell density, TCR beta template counts were normalized to usable DNA, which was estimated by amplifying housekeeping genes. The preseqR package was used to estimate richness by extrapolating to 400,000 templates for PBMC samples and to 120,000 templates for tissue samples. Clonality was defined as one minus Pielou's evenness. To identify tissue-enriched TCRs, differential abundance testing was run on productive amino-acid clonotypes with a minimum total count of 5 and an alpha of 0.1. Repertoire overlap between compartments was quantified with the Jaccard Index and Morisita Overlap Index. GLIPH grouped TCR beta CDR3s together with public tetramer-defined viral CDR3s, and a viral motif had to include at least three viral sequences and also show V-gene enrichment. TCRdb provides this immuneACCESS table in a form limited to in-frame rearrangements. Some clones are lacking; in checked studies, under half of them reflect an unresolved V gene, and why the rest are absent is not known. That table gives V, J and clone size, and the DNA gave D and trimming. The sample table records 75,000 to 95,000 clones; approximately 90% of these occur just once. The ten biggest clones cover roughly 14% of the sample.

At diagnosis, peripheral blood, uninvolved tumor-adjacent lung and tumor were collected and were preserved as a mix of fresh-frozen and FFPE material. For TCR repertoire profiling, the blood samples were analyzed as peripheral blood mononuclear cells. Rearrangement joined TRBV5-4 to TRBJ2-3, with 7 bases aligning to TRBD2. The sequenced sample was peripheral blood, obtained before any cancer treatment. The TCR originated in a man aged 40 to 75 with stage I squamous cell lung carcinoma. The DNA reads as follows: TGTGCCAGCAGCTTGGAAGCAGGGAGGGCAGATACGCAGTATTTT. This yields the protein CASSLEAGRADTQYF.